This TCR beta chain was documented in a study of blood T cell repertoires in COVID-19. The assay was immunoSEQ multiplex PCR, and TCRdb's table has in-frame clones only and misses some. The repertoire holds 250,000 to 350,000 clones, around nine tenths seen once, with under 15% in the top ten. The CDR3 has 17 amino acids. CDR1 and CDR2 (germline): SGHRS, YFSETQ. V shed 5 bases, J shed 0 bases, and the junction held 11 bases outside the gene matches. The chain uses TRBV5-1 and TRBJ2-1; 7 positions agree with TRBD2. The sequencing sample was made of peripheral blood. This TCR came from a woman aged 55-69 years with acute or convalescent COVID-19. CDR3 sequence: CASREMVAGSSYNEQFF. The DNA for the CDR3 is TGCGCCAGCAGGGAGATGGTAGCGGGTAGCTCCTACAATGAGCAGTTCTTC.